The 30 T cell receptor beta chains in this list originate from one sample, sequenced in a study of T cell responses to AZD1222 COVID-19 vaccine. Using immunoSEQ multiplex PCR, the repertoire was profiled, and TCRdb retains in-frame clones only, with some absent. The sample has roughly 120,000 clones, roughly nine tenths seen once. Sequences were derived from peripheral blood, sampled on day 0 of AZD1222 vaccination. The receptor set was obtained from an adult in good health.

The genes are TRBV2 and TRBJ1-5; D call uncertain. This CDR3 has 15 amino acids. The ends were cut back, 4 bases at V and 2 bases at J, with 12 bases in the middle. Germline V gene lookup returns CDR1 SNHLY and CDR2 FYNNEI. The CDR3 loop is CASSASRLGNQPQHF. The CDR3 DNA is TGTGCCAGCAGTGCGTCCCGCCTAGGCAATCAGCCCCAGCATTTT.

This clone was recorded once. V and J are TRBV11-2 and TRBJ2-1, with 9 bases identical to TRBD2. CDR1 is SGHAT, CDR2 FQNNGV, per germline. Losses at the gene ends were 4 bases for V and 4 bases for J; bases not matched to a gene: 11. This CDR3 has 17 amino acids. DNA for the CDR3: TGTGCCAGCAGCTCCCCCTGGCTAGCGGGGATATACAATGAGCAGTTCTTC. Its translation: CASSSPWLAGIYNEQFF.

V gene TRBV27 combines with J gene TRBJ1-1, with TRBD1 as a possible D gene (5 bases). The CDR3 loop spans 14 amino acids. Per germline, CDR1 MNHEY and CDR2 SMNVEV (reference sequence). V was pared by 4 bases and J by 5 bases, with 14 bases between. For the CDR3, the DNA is TGTGCCAGCAGTTCCGGAGGGAGGGGTACTGAAGCTTTCTTT. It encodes CASSSGGRGTEAFF.

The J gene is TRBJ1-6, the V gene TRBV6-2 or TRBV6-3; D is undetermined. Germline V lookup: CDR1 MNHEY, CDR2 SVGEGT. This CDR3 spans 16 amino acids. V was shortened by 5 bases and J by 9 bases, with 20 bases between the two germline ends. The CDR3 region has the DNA TGTGCCAGCAGTCCCATCCCGGGGATGCCTAGTTCACCCCTCCACTTT. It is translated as CASSPIPGMPSSPLHF.

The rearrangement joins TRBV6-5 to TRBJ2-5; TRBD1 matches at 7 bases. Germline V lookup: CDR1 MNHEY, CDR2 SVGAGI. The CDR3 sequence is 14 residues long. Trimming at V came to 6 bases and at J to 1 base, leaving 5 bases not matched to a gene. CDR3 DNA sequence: TGTGCCAGCAGGTTGAGGGGGCGCCAAGAGACCCAGTACTTC. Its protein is CASRLRGRQETQYF.

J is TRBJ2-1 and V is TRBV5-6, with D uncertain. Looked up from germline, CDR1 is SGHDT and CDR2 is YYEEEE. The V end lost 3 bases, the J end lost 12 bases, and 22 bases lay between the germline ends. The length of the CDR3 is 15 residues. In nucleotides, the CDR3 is TGTGCCAGCAGCTACAACTTGAGACGCTACCATGGGCAGTTCTTC. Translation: CASSYNLRRYHGQFF.

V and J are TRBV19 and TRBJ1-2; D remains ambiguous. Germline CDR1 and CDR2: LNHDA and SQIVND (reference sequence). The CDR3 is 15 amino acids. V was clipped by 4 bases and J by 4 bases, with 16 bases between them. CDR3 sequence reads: CASSTPGARGYGYTF. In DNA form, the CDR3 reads TGTGCCAGTAGTACCCCAGGTGCTCGAGGCTATGGCTACACCTTC.

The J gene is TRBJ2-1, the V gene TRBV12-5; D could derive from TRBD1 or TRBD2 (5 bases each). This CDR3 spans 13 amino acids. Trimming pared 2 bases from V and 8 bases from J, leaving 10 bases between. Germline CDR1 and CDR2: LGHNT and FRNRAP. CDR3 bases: TGTGCTAGTGGTTTGAGTGGGGGATATGAGCAGTTCTTC. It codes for CASGLSGGYEQFF.

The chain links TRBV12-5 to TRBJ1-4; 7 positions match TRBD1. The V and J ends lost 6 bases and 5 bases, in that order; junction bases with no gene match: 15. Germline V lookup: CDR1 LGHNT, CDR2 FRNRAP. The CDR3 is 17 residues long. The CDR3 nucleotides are TGTGCTAGTGGCTTCAGAGGGGGCTGCAACAAAAATGAAAAACTGTTTTTT. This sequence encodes CASGFRGGCNKNEKLFF.

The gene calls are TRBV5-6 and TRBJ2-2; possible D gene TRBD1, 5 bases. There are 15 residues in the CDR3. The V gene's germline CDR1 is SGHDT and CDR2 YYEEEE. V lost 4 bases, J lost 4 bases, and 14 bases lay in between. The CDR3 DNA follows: TGTGCCAGCAGCGGGGCTAGGGGATTCACCGGGGAGCTGTTTTTT. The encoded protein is CASSGARGFTGELFF.

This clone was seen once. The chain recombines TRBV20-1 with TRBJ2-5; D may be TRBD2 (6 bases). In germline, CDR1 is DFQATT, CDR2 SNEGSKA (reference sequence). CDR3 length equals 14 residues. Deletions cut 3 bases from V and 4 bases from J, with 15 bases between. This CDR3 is CSASWRGSGETQYF. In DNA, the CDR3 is TGCAGTGCTAGTTGGCGGGGTAGTGGAGAGACCCAGTACTTC.

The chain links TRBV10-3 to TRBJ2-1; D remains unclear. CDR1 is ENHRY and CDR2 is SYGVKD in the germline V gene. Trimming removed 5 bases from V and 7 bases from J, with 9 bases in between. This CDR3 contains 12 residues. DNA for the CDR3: TGTGCCATCAGTCCGTGGGGTAATGAGCAGTTCTTC. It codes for CAISPWGNEQFF.

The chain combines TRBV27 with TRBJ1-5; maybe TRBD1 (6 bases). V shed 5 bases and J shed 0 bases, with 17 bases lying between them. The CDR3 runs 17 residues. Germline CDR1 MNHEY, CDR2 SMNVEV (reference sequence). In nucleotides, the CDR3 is TGTGCCAGCAGTCTAGTGGGGGGGCCGTATAGCAATCAGCCCCAGCATTTT. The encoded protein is CASSLVGGPYSNQPQHF.

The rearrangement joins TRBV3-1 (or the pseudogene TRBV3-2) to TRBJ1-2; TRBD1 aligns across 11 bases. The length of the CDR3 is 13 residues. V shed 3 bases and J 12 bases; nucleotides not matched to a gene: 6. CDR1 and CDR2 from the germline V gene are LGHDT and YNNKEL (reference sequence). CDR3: CASSQGQGGSHTF. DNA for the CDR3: TGTGCCAGCAGCCAGGGACAGGGGGGCTCTCACACCTTC.

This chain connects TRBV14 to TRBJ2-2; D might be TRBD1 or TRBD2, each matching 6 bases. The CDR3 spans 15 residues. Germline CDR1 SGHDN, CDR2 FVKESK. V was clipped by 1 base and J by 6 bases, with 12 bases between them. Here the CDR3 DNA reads TGTGCCAGCAGCCAAGTTGGGGGGCCCTCCGGGGAGCTGTTTTTT. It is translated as CASSQVGGPSGELFF.

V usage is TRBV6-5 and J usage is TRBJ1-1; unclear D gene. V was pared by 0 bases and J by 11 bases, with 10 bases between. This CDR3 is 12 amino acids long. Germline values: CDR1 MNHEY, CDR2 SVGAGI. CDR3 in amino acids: CASSYSQQWAFF. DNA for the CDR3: TGTGCCAGCAGTTACTCACAACAGTGGGCTTTCTTT.

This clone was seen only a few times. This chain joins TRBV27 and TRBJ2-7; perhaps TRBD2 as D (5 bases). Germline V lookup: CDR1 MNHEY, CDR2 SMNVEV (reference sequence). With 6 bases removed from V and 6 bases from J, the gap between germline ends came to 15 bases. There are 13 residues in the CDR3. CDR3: CASRRNEGGEQYF. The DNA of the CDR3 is TGTGCCAGCAGGCGAAACGAGGGCGGCGAGCAGTACTTC.

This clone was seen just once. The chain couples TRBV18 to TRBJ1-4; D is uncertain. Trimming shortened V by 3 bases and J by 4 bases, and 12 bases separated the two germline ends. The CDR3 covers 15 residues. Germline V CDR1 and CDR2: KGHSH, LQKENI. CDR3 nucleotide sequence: TGTGCCAGCTCACCCTATCCGGGTGGTAATGAAAAACTGTTTTTT. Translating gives CASSPYPGGNEKLFF.

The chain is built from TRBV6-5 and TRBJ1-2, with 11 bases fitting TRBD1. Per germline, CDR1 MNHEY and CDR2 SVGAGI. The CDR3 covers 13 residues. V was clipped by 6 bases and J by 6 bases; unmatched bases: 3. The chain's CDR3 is CASRRTGGNGYTF. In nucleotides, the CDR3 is TGTGCCAGCAGGCGGACAGGGGGCAATGGCTACACCTTC.

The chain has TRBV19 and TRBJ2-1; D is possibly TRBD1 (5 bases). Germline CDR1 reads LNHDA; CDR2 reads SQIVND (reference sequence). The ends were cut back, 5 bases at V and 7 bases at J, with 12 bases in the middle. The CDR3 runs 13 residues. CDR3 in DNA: TGTGCCAGTAGTTTTCAAACAGGAAATGAGCAGTTCTTC. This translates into CASSFQTGNEQFF.

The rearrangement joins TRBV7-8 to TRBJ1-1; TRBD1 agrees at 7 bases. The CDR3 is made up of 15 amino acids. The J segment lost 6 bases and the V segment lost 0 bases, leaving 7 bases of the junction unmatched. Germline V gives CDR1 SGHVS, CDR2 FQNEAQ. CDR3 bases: TGTGCCAGCAGCTTAGCCAACAGGGGTAATGCTGAAGCTTTCTTT. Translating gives CASSLANRGNAEAFF.

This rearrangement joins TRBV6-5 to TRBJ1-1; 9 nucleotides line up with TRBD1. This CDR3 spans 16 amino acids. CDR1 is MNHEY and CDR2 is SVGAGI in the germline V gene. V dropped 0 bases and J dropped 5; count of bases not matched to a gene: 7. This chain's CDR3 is CASSYSAGTGQTEAFF. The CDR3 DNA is TGTGCCAGCAGTTACTCGGCCGGGACAGGGCAAACTGAAGCTTTCTTT.

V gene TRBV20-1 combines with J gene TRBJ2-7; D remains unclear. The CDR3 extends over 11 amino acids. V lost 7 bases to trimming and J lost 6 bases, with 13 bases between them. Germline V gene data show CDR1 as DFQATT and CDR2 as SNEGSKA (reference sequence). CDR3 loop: CSGQTAAEQYF. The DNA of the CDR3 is TGCAGTGGACAAACCGCGGCCGAGCAGTACTTC.

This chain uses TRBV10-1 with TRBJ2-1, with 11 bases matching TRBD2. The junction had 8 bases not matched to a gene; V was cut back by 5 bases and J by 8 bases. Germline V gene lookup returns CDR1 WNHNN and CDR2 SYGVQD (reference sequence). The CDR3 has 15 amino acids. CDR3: CASSPLAGGGDEQFF. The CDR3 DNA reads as TGCGCCAGCAGTCCCCTAGCGGGAGGAGGAGATGAGCAGTTCTTC.

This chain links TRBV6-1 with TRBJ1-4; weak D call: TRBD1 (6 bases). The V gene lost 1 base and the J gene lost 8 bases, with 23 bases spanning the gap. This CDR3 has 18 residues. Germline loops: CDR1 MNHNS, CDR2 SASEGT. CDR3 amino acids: CASSEGISAGQTKEKLFF. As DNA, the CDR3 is TGTGCCAGCAGTGAAGGTATATCTGCGGGACAAACGAAAGAAAAACTGTTTTTT.

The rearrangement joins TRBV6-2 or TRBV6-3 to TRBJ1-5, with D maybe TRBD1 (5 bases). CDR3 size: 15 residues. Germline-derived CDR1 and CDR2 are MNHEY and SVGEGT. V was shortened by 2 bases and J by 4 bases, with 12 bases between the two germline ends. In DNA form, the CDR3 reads TGTGCCAGCAGTTACGAGGGGAGGCGGAATCAGCCCCAGCATTTT. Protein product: CASSYEGRRNQPQHF.

In nucleotides, the CDR3 is TGTGCCAGCTCGAGACCGGGACAGGATGAAAAACTGTTTTTT. Amino acids: CASSRPGQDEKLFF. This chain connects TRBV2 to TRBJ1-4, with 8 bases fitting TRBD1. Germline CDR1 is SNHLY and CDR2 is FYNNEI. This CDR3 comprises 14 residues. With V trimmed by 8 bases and J by 6 bases, 8 bases remained unmatched.

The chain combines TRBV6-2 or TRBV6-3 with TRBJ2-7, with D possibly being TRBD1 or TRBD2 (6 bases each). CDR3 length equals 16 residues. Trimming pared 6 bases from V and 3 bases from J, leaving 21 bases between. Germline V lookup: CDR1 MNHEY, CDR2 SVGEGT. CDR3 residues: CASSAVGGLRLYEQYF. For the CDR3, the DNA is TGTGCCAGCAGCGCCGTCGGGGGCCTTAGGCTCTACGAGCAGTACTTC.

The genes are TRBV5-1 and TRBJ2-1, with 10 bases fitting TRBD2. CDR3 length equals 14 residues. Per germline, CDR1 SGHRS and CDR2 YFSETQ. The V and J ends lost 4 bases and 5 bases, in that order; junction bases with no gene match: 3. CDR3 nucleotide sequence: TGCGCCAGCAGCGCACTAGCGGGAAACAATGAGCAGTTCTTC. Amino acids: CASSALAGNNEQFF.

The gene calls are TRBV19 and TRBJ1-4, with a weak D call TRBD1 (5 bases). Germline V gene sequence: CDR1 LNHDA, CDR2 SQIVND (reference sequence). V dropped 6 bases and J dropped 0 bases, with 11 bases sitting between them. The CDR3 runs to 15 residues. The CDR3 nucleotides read TGTGCCAGTAGACCGGGACGGGCAACTAATGAAAAACTGTTTTTT. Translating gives CASRPGRATNEKLFF.